The next 21 T cell receptor beta chains were all read from a single sample in a study of shared clonotypes between healthy human individuals. TCRdb's table, derived via immunoSEQ multiplex PCR, lists solely in-frame clones and lacks some. The data contain roughly 2.6 million clones, approximately 90% of them singletons. Material: naive CD4+ T cells sorted from blood. Subset described: CD45RA+ positively selected. The receptors stem from a man between 18 and 29 years old in good health.

This clone was seen more than once but under ten times. This chain joins TRBV18 and TRBJ1-6; D may be TRBD1 (6 bases). This CDR3 has 15 amino acids. Trimming shortened V by 1 base and J by 8 bases, and 12 bases separated the two germline ends. Germline lookup yields CDR1 KGHSH and CDR2 LQKENI. The CDR3 region has the DNA TGTGCCAGCTCACCACTCGGGACAACCGATTCACCCCTCCACTTT. This encodes CASSPLGTTDSPLHF.

Note on this clone: This same CDR3 is encoded by further DNA sequences in the sample. The rearrangement links TRBV9 to TRBJ2-3, with D possibly matching TRBD2 (6 bases). Germline CDR1 SGDLS, CDR2 YYNGEE. V shed 0 bases and J shed 5 bases, with 7 bases lying between them. The CDR3 length is 13 residues. The CDR3, as DNA: TGTGCCAGCAGCGTAGGCGGGGTAGATACGCAGTATTTT. Translation: CASSVGGVDTQYF.

V and J are TRBV4-2 and TRBJ2-3; tentative D call: TRBD1 (5 bases). Between the trimmed V and J ends, which lost 6 bases and 5 bases, there was a span of 15 bases. CDR3 length: 14 residues. The germline V gene has CDR1 LGHNA and CDR2 YNFKEQ. The CDR3 DNA is TGTGCCAGCAGGGCGGCAGGGAAGGAAGATACGCAGTATTTT. Its protein is CASRAAGKEDTQYF.

The V call is TRBV9, the J call TRBJ2-1; 12 nucleotides match TRBD1. Germline CDR1 and CDR2: SGDLS and YYNGEE. J was trimmed by 7 bases and V by 4 bases; bases with no gene match: 6. The CDR3 extends over 15 amino acids. In DNA, the CDR3 is TGTGCCAGCAGCCTAGGGACAGGGGGCGAGAATGAGCAGTTCTTC. It translates to CASSLGTGGENEQFF.

The chain carries TRBV7-2 and TRBJ1-3, with D hard to call. Deletions cut 0 bases from V and 3 bases from J, with 15 bases between. Germline values: CDR1 SGHTA, CDR2 FQGNSA. This CDR3 has 17 amino acids. CDR3 bases: TGTGCCAGCAGCTTAGCCCGGGCAAAAAAAGGTGGAAACACCATATATTTT. This sequence encodes CASSLARAKKGGNTIYF.

This clone turned up a few times. Different DNA sequences within this sample yield the same CDR3. The rearrangement links TRBV27 to TRBJ1-6; D ambiguous. Trimming left V 2 bases short and J 8 bases short, with 7 bases between. The CDR3 covers 13 residues. From germline, CDR1 is MNHEY and CDR2 SMNVEV (reference sequence). The CDR3 DNA follows: TGTGCCAGCAGTTTAAGTAGATATTCACCCCTCCACTTT. Translated: CASSLSRYSPLHF.

This chain joins TRBV30 and TRBJ1-3; no clear D. CDR1 GTSNPN and CDR2 SVGIG come from the germline V gene (reference sequence). This CDR3 has 15 amino acids. V shed 4 bases and J shed 3 bases, with 16 bases lying between them. DNA of the CDR3: TGTGCCTGGACAAAGAGCGGAGGGAGTGGAAACACCATATATTTT. It codes for CAWTKSGGSGNTIYF.

The V gene is TRBV6-6, the J gene TRBJ2-1, with D maybe TRBD2 (6 bases). Trimming removed 5 bases at V and 6 bases at J, with 14 bases between. Per germline, CDR1 MNHNY and CDR2 SVGAGI (reference sequence). This CDR3 has 14 amino acids. CDR3 region: CASSTPPLANEQFF. The CDR3 bases are TGTGCCAGCAGTACGCCCCCACTAGCCAATGAGCAGTTCTTC.

This chain links TRBV6-6 with TRBJ2-7; D tentatively fits TRBD1 or TRBD2 (5 bases each). The CDR3 consists of 15 residues. The germline V and J ends were trimmed by 4 bases and 9 bases, with 22 bases remaining between them. CDR1 MNHNY and CDR2 SVGAGI come from the germline V gene (reference sequence). This chain's CDR3 is CASSSGTHGTIRQYF. CDR3 nucleotides: TGTGCCAGCAGTTCCGGGACGCACGGGACCATACGGCAGTACTTC.

The chain recombines TRBV28 with TRBJ2-5, with D possibly TRBD1 on 6 matching bases. Germline CDR1 MDHEN, CDR2 SYDVKM. V dropped 3 bases and J dropped 2 bases, with 13 bases sitting between them. This CDR3 region has 15 residues. For the CDR3, the DNA is TGTGCCAGCAGTTTTTATGTTACAGGGCAAGAGACCCAGTACTTC. Amino acids: CASSFYVTGQETQYF.

The chain is built from TRBV6-5 and TRBJ2-2, with D unclear. V lost 6 bases, J lost 1 base, and 9 bases lay in between. This CDR3 has 14 residues. From germline, CDR1 is MNHEY and CDR2 SVGAGI. CDR3 in DNA: TGTGCCAGCAGATGGCACCTGAACACCGGGGAGCTGTTTTTT. Translation: CASRWHLNTGELFF.

V is TRBV5-1 and J is TRBJ2-5; D gene uncertain. The CDR3 has 13 residues. Trimming pared 0 bases from V and 5 bases from J, leaving 8 bases between. Germline CDR1 and CDR2: SGHRS and YFSETQ. The CDR3, as DNA: TGCGCCAGCAGCTTGGTCACCCCGGAGACCCAGTACTTC. Translation: CASSLVTPETQYF.

This clone was detected once. V gene TRBV6-6 combines with J gene TRBJ2-1, with 7 bases identical to TRBD1. Germline V CDR1 and CDR2: MNHNY, SVGAGI (reference sequence). This CDR3 is built from 15 residues. V was clipped by 5 bases and J by 1 base; unmatched bases: 5. In nucleotides, the CDR3 is TGTGCCAGCAGTAGACCGGGACAGTCCTACAATGAGCAGTTCTTC. Translated, it gives CASSRPGQSYNEQFF.

The chain is built from TRBV30 and TRBJ2-5; TRBD1 or TRBD2 may be the D gene (5 bases each). This CDR3 is 15 amino acids long. Trimming removed 2 bases from V and 5 bases from J, with 18 bases in between. Germline CDR1 is GTSNPN and CDR2 is SVGIG (reference sequence). CDR3: CAWSRPGSGAETQYF. In nucleotides, the CDR3 is TGTGCCTGGAGTCGCCCTGGTTCCGGGGCCGAGACCCAGTACTTC.

The V and J genes are TRBV7-2 and TRBJ2-2, with D possibly TRBD2 on 5 matching bases. Germline CDR1 reads SGHTA; CDR2 reads FQGNSA. The ends were cut back, 5 bases at V and 4 bases at J, with 14 bases in the middle. The CDR3 length is 15 residues. CDR3 nucleotides: TGTGCCAGCAGCCCGACTACCCCGCCCACCGGGGAGCTGTTTTTT. As protein: CASSPTTPPTGELFF. Filled out from reference TRBV7-2 and TRBJ2-2, the complete variable domain reads GAGVSQSPSNKVTEKGKDVELRCDPISGHTALYWYRQSLGQGLEFLIYFQGNSAPDKSGLPSDRFSAERTGGSVSTLTIQRTQQEDSAVYLCASSPTTPPTGELFFGEGSRLTVL.

This chain joins TRBV18 and TRBJ2-5, with 9 bases identical to TRBD1. V lost 5 bases, J lost 1 base, and 5 bases stayed unmatched. The germline CDR1 and CDR2 sequences are KGHSH and LQKENI. CDR3 length equals 15 residues. The DNA for the CDR3 is TGTGCCAGCTCAGGTGCGACAGGGGGCCAAGAGACCCAGTACTTC. Translation gives CASSGATGGQETQYF. Combining the CDR3 with reference TRBV18 and TRBJ2-5 gives the whole variable domain NAGVMQNPRHLVRRRGQEARLRCSPMKGHSHVYWYRQLPEEGLKFMVYLQKENIIDESGMPKERFSAEFPKEGPSILRIQQVVRGDSAAYFCASSGATGGQETQYFGPGTRLLVL.

The V and J genes are TRBV4-3 and TRBJ1-6; no firm D call. Germline assignment: CDR1 LGHNA and CDR2 YSLEER. The CDR3 runs 19 residues. The V gene lost 1 base and the J gene lost 0 bases, with 16 bases spanning the gap. The CDR3 is CASSQGLPGRSSYNSPLHF. CDR3 in DNA: TGCGCCAGCAGCCAAGGATTGCCAGGCCGAAGCTCCTATAATTCACCCCTCCACTTT.

The chain has TRBV2 and TRBJ1-1; D is unresolved. V lost 7 bases and J 2 bases, leaving 11 bases between the germline ends. The CDR3 sequence is 13 residues long. Germline V CDR1 and CDR2: SNHLY, FYNNEI. The CDR3 bases are TGTGCCAGCATGGTTCAAGCTAACACTGAAGCTTTCTTT. It translates to CASMVQANTEAFF.

V usage is TRBV9 and J usage is TRBJ2-3; perhaps TRBD2 as D (6 bases). Trimming left V 8 bases short and J 2 bases short, with 12 bases between. The germline V gene encodes CDR1 SGDLS and CDR2 YYNGEE. The CDR3 has 13 residues. The CDR3 sequence is CARKTGDTDTQYF. In nucleotides, the CDR3 is TGTGCCAGGAAAACGGGAGACACAGATACGCAGTATTTT.

This clone was observed a single time. V usage is TRBV11-2 and J usage is TRBJ2-5; possibly TRBD1 for D (5 bases). The germline V gene has CDR1 SGHAT and CDR2 FQNNGV. The CDR3 is made up of 13 amino acids. V lost 7 bases and J lost 5, with 14 bases in between. The CDR3 sequence: CASTQGSVETQYF. CDR3 sequence (DNA): TGTGCCAGCACCCAGGGATCGGTGGAGACCCAGTACTTC.

The chain joins TRBV10-3 to TRBJ1-5; a weak D match, TRBD1 (6 bases). CDR1 and CDR2 from the germline V gene are ENHRY and SYGVKD. The CDR3 is 13 amino acids. V lost 11 bases to trimming and J lost 5 bases, with 16 bases between them. Here the CDR3 DNA reads TGTGCCGCCCACGAGCGGACAGATCAGCCCCAGCATTTT. The encoded protein is CAAHERTDQPQHF.